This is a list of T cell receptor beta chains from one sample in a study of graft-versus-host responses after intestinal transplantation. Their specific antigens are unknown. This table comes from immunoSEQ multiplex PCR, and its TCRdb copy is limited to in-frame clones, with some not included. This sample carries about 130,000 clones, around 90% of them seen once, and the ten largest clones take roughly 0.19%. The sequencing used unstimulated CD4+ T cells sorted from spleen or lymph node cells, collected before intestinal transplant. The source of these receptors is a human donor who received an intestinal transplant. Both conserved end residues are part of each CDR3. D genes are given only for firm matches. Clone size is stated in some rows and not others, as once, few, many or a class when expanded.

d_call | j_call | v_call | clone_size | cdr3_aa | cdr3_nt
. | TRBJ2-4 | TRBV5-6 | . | CASSPSFRSLAKNIQYF | TGTGCCAGCAGCCCATCCTTTAGGAGCCTAGCCAAAAACATTCAGTACTTC
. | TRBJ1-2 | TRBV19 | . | CATHDNGARGYTF | TGTGCCACCCACGACAATGGGGCGAGAGGCTACACCTTC
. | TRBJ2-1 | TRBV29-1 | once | CSVGKQGGSYNEQFF | TGCAGCGTTGGGAAGCAGGGAGGCTCCTACAATGAGCAGTTCTTC
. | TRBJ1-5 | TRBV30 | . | CAWSVGGKSNQPQHF | TGTGCCTGGAGTGTAGGAGGGAAGAGCAATCAGCCCCAGCATTTT
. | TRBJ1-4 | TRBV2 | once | CASSVRKVLNEKLFF | TGTGCCAGCAGTGTGAGGAAGGTCCTTAATGAAAAACTGTTTTTT
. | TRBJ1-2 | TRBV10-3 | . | CASQGADYGYTF | TGTGCCTCACAGGGAGCGGACTATGGCTACACCTTC
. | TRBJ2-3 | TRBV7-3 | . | CASSLGGRTDTQYF | TGTGCCAGCAGCTTAGGGGGGCGCACAGATACGCAGTATTTT
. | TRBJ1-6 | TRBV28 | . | CASSLSVTVNSPLHF | TGTGCCAGCAGTTTATCTGTGACAGTTAATTCACCCCTCCACTTT
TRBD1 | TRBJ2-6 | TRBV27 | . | CASSFSTGVSGANVLTF | TGTGCCAGCAGTTTCTCGACAGGGGTTTCTGGGGCCAACGTCCTGACTTTC
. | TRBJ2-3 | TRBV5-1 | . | CASSHRLPTDTQYF | TGCGCCAGCAGCCACCGACTACCCACAGATACGCAGTATTTT
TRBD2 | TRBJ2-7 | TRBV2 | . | CASIGSRLAGYEQYF | TGTGCCAGCATTGGATCTCGGCTAGCGGGCTACGAGCAGTACTTC
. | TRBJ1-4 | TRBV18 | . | CASSRFEGPQRGVEKLFF | TGTGCCAGCTCGCGCTTCGAGGGGCCTCAGAGGGGAGTTGAAAAACTGTTTTTT
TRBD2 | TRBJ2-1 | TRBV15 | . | CATTSLSGRARNEQFF | TGTGCCACCACCTCACTTAGCGGGAGGGCCCGGAATGAGCAGTTCTTC